This T cell receptor beta chain was found in a study of technical replicates of blood from several donors. Clones were read by immunoSEQ multiplex PCR, and TCRdb kept only the in-frame ones, dropping some. Of around 93,000 clones listed, roughly 95% are singletons. This CDR3 has 14 amino acids. Germline V gene lookup returns CDR1 GTSNPN and CDR2 SVGIG (reference sequence). V was pared by 7 bases and J by 5 bases, with 7 bases of the junction left unmatched. The chain carries TRBV30 and TRBJ1-4; TRBD1 matches 10 bases. This receptor was identified in a human donor in good health. Input material: T cells isolated from PBMCs. The CDR3 DNA follows: TGTGCCTTGACCCCGGGACAGGGGAATGAAAAACTGTTTTTT. Amino acids: CALTPGQGNEKLFF.